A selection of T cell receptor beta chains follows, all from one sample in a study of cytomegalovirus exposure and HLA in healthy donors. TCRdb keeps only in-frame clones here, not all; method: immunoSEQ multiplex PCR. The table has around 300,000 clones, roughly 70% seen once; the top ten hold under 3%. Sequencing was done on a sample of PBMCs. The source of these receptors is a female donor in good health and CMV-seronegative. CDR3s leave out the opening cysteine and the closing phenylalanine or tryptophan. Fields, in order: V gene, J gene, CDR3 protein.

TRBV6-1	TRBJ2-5	ASSLAGGRGETQY
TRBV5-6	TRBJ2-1	ASSQDRGLNNEQF
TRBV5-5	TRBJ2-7	ASSLTSGAYEQY
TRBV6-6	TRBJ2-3	ASSKRGTDTQY
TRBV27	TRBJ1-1	ASSLGPRVGTEAF
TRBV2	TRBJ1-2	ASSADYGYT
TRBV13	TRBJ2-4	ASSLASGRNIQY
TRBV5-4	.	ASSSGLAGAYYEQY
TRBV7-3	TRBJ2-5	ASSYRGGETQY
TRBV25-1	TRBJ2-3	ASSESGGRWPDTQY
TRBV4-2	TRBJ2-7	ASSQVLAGGYEQY
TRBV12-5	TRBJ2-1	ASVSGTRLNEQF
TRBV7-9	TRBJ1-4	ASRTGQGLGKLF
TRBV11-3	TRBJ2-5	ASSLFKRDHQETQY
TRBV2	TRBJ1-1	ATKEDLVNTEAF
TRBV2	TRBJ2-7	ASRQLAGGPRDEQY
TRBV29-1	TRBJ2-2	STRQGAGELF
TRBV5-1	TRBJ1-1	ASSSEGQANTEAF
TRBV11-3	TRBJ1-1	ASSSWAATVETEAF
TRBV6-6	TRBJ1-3	ASRRDREGNTIY
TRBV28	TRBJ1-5	ASSSGTGGFYSNQPQH
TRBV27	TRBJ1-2	ASTQWGGRGDGYT
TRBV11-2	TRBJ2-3	ASGSESSTDTQY
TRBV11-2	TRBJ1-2	ASSLIQGAGYT